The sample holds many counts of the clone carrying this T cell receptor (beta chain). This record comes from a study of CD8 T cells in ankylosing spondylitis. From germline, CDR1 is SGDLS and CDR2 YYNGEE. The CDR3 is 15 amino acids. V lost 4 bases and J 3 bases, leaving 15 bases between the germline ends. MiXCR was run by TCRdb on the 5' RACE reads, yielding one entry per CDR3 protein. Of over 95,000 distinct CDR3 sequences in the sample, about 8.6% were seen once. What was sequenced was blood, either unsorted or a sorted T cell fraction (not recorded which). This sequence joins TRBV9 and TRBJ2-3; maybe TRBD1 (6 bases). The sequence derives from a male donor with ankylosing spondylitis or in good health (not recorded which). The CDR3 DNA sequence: TGTGCCAGCAGCTCCCGAGGGGGTCGGACAGATACGCAGTATTTT. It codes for CASSSRGGRTDTQYF.